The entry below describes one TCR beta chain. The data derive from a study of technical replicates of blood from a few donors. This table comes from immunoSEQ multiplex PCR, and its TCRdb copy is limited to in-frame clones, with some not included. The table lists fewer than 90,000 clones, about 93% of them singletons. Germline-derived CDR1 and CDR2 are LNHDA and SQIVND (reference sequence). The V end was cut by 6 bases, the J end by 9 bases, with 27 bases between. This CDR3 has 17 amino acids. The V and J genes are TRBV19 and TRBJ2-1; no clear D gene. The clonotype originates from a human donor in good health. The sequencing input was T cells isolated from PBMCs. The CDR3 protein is CASSPRLWSETVGEQFF. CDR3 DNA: TGTGCCAGTAGCCCCCGACTGTGGAGCGAGACCGTGGGTGAGCAGTTCTTC.